Sequencing of this T cell receptor beta chain was carried out in a study of blood T cell repertoires in COVID-19. About the study: Sites across the United States, Italy and Spain contributed samples from acute and convalescent COVID-19. From T cells, B-cell-depleted T cells, or PBMCs came the material, which was cDNA or gDNA.

Measured with immunoSEQ multiplex PCR; TCRdb has only the in-frame clones, and not every one. The sample carries some 190,000 clones, around 80% recorded once. This clone is a singleton in its sample. Study members were between about 18 and 95 years old and lived in 25 or so US regions. Each participant's cohort was designated according to participant-reported clinical history. Germline V CDR1 and CDR2: MNHEY, SVGAGI. The J segment lost 8 bases and the V segment lost 4 bases, leaving 6 bases of the junction unmatched. The CDR3 runs 14 residues. This receptor was identified in a woman aged 50 to 60 with acute COVID-19. V is TRBV6-5 and J is TRBJ2-1, with 9 bases that match TRBD2. Sequencing input: PBMCs or T cells enriched from blood (not recorded which). The CDR3 reads CASSLGSGGDEQFF. The CDR3 DNA follows: TGTGCCAGCAGTTTAGGTAGCGGGGGAGATGAGCAGTTCTTC.